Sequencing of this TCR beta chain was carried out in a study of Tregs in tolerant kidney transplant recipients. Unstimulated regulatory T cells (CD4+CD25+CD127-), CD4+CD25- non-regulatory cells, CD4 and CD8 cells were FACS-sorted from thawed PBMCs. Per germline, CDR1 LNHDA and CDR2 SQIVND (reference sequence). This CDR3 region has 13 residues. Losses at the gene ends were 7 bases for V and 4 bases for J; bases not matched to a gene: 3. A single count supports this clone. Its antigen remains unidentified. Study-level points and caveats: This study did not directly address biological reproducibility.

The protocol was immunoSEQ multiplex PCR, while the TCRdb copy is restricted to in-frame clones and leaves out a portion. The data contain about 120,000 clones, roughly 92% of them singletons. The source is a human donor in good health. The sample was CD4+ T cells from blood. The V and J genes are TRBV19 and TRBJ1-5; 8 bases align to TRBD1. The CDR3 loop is CASTRTGNQPQHF. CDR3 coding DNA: TGTGCCAGTACCAGGACAGGGAATCAGCCCCAGCATTTT.